Shown below are 5 T cell receptor beta chains from a single sample sequenced in a study of shared clonotypes between healthy human individuals. Method: immunoSEQ multiplex PCR; TCRdb's copy keeps in-frame clones and lacks some. The table records 2 million to 2.5 million clones, about 92% of them present only once. Sequencing was carried out using naive CD4+ T cells from PBMCs. Regarding subset: CD45RA+ positively selected. These receptors were obtained from a man between 18 and 35 years old in good health. Some clones in this sample may be carry-over from other donors' samples.

The genes are TRBV7-2 and TRBJ1-3, with 9 bases identical to TRBD1. CDR3 size: 17 residues. CDR1 and CDR2 (germline): SGHTA, FQGNSA. The J segment lost 2 bases and the V segment lost 5 bases, leaving 10 bases of the junction unmatched. The CDR3 region is CASSIGTGITAGNTIYF. Written as DNA, the CDR3 is TGTGCCAGCAGCATAGGGACAGGGATCACGGCTGGAAACACCATATATTTT.

V gene TRBV27 combines with J gene TRBJ2-7; no reliable D call. The V end was cut by 11 bases, the J end by 5 bases, with 7 bases between. Germline V gene data show CDR1 as MNHEY and CDR2 as SMNVEV (reference sequence). This CDR3 spans 9 amino acids. The CDR3 is CALWDEQYF. The CDR3, as DNA: TGTGCCTTATGGGACGAGCAGTACTTC.

Only one count was recorded for this clone. V and J are TRBV6-5 and TRBJ1-5, with TRBD1 identical over 7 bases. With 5 bases clipped from V and 1 base from J, the junction kept 5 bases outside the gene matches. The CDR3 consists of 15 residues. The germline CDR1 and CDR2 sequences are MNHEY and SVGAGI. The CDR3 DNA sequence: TGTGCCAGCAGTAAAACAGGGGAGAGCAATCAGCCCCAGCATTTT. Translating gives CASSKTGESNQPQHF.

V gene TRBV14 combines with J gene TRBJ2-2; D remains ambiguous. In germline, CDR1 is SGHDN, CDR2 FVKESK. This CDR3 region has 14 residues. V was shortened by 4 bases and J by 3 bases, with 9 bases between the two germline ends. CDR3 in amino acids: CASSPDIYTGELFF. In DNA, the CDR3 is TGTGCCAGCAGCCCCGACATTTACACCGGGGAGCTGTTTTTT.

In regard to this clone: The same CDR3 is also encoded by other DNA sequences in this sample. The chain carries TRBV5-1 and TRBJ1-3; no firm D call. Germline values: CDR1 SGHRS, CDR2 YFSETQ. V lost 0 bases, J lost 1 base, and 8 bases lay in between. The CDR3 spans 15 residues. The CDR3 nucleotides read TGCGCCAGCAGCTTGGGATCGTCGTCTGGAAACACCATATATTTT. Its protein is CASSLGSSSGNTIYF.